These T cell receptor beta chains were read from a single sample in a study of STAT5B mutations in CD4+ large granular lymphocyte leukemia. Here immunoSEQ multiplex PCR was the method, and the copy in TCRdb shows in-frame clones only, minus some. This sample has fewer than 50,000 clones; around 81% occur once, and the top ten carry approximately 0.4%. Sequencing used CD4+ T cells from blood buffy coats. These receptors originate from a human donor in good health. CDR3s include the opening cysteine and the closing phenylalanine or tryptophan. D genes are given only for firm matches. Size tells how often a clone was seen (once, few, many) or the class of an expanded clone, and some rows leave it out.

d_call: TRBD1; v_call: TRBV30; clone_size: once; j_call: TRBJ1-2; cdr3_aa: CAWGVDRVYGYTF; cdr3_nt: TGTGCCTGGGGCGTTGACAGGGTCTATGGCTACACCTTC
d_call: -; v_call: TRBV5-5; clone_size: -; j_call: TRBJ2-7; cdr3_aa: CASRVGGAPGTYEQYF; cdr3_nt: TGTGCCAGCAGGGTCGGCGGGGCCCCGGGGACCTACGAGCAGTACTTC
d_call: TRBD1; v_call: TRBV10-3; clone_size: few; j_call: TRBJ1-2; cdr3_aa: CAISATGGEAYGYTF; cdr3_nt: TGTGCCATCAGCGCGACAGGGGGGGAAGCTTATGGCTACACCTTC
d_call: -; v_call: TRBV18; clone_size: -; j_call: TRBJ1-4; cdr3_aa: CASSMWTNEKLFF; cdr3_nt: TGTGCCAGCTCAATGTGGACTAATGAAAAACTGTTTTTT
d_call: -; v_call: TRBV12-1; clone_size: -; j_call: TRBJ1-5; cdr3_aa: CASSQCQPQHF; cdr3_nt: TGTGCCAGCAGCCAGTGTCAGCCCCAGCATTTT
d_call: TRBD2; v_call: TRBV4-1; clone_size: -; j_call: TRBJ2-7; cdr3_aa: CASSQVSASGLEEQYF; cdr3_nt: TGCGCCAGCAGCCAGGTCAGTGCTAGCGGTTTAGAAGAGCAGTACTTC
d_call: TRBD1; v_call: TRBV19; clone_size: -; j_call: TRBJ1-5; cdr3_aa: CASSSLWTGASNQPQHF; cdr3_nt: TGTGCCAGTAGTTCGCTTTGGACAGGGGCTAGCAATCAGCCCCAGCATTTT
d_call: TRBD2; v_call: TRBV6-6; clone_size: -; j_call: TRBJ2-7; cdr3_aa: CASREREAGTYEQYF; cdr3_nt: TGTGCCAGCAGGGAAAGGGAAGCGGGAACCTACGAGCAGTACTTC
d_call: TRBD1; v_call: TRBV19; clone_size: -; j_call: TRBJ1-4; cdr3_aa: CATKGAQTSKLFF; cdr3_nt: TGTGCCACTAAGGGGGCTCAGACATCCAAACTGTTTTTT
d_call: TRBD1; v_call: TRBV6-5; clone_size: once; j_call: TRBJ2-1; cdr3_aa: CASSYGDRSRRKFF; cdr3_nt: TGTGCCAGCAGTTACGGGGACAGGTCCAGGAGGAAGTTCTTC
d_call: TRBD1; v_call: TRBV11-2; clone_size: -; j_call: TRBJ1-2; cdr3_aa: CASSRGQGAGYGYTF; cdr3_nt: TGTGCCAGCAGCCGTGGACAGGGGGCAGGTTATGGCTACACCTTC
d_call: TRBD2; v_call: TRBV7-9; clone_size: -; j_call: TRBJ2-1; cdr3_aa: CASSPSGGIGNEQFF; cdr3_nt: TGTGCCAGCAGCCCCTCGGGGGGGATCGGCAATGAGCAGTTCTTC
d_call: TRBD1; v_call: TRBV19; clone_size: once; j_call: TRBJ2-3; cdr3_aa: CASKHRGRVTDTQYF; cdr3_nt: TGTGCCAGTAAACACAGGGGGCGGGTGACAGATACGCAGTATTTT
d_call: TRBD2; v_call: TRBV19; clone_size: -; j_call: TRBJ2-1; cdr3_aa: CASSGAGTTSYNEQFF; cdr3_nt: TGTGCCAGTAGTGGGGCCGGGACTACCTCCTACAATGAGCAGTTCTTC
d_call: -; v_call: TRBV15; clone_size: once; j_call: TRBJ1-1; cdr3_aa: CATSREKGGTEAFF; cdr3_nt: TGTGCCACCAGCAGAGAAAAGGGAGGGACTGAAGCTTTCTTT
d_call: TRBD1; v_call: TRBV20-1; clone_size: -; j_call: TRBJ2-4; cdr3_aa: CSGDRENIQYF; cdr3_nt: TGCAGTGGAGACAGGGAAAACATTCAGTACTTC
d_call: -; v_call: TRBV6-1; clone_size: -; j_call: TRBJ2-7; cdr3_aa: CASSEEFNPTYEQYF; cdr3_nt: TGTGCCAGCAGTGAAGAATTTAATCCTACCTACGAGCAGTACTTC